A selection of T cell receptor beta chains follows, all from one sample in a study of T-cell memory formation after mild COVID-19. TCRdb itself ran the 5' RACE reads through MiXCR, one entry per CDR3 protein. There are hundreds of thousands of distinct CDR3 sequences in the sample; under 20% occur only once, and around 11% lies in the top ten. Sequencing was done on a sample of PBMCs or a T cell subset sorted from them (not recorded which). These receptors all come from an adult woman who had mild COVID-19 (a few samples of this study predate the infection). Cell type and time point are not known. The CDR3 runs from the conserved cysteine through the conserved F or W. The order of the fields is clone size, J gene, V gene, D gene, CDR3 protein, CDR3 DNA. The D gene is left open where the match is weak. Expanded clones get a size class; other rows say once, few or many, or leave the size out.

size: NA; J: TRBJ2-3; V: TRBV19; D: NA; CDR3: CASSIRQDTDTQYF; DNA: TGTGCCAGTAGTATCCGACAGGACACAGATACGCAGTATTTT
size: once; J: TRBJ1-6; V: TRBV27; D: NA; CDR3: CASSLSYYNSPLHF; DNA: TGTGCCAGCAGTTTATCGTATTATAATTCACCCCTCCACTTT
size: NA; J: TRBJ2-4; V: TRBV20-1; D: NA; CDR3: CSARRQGIAKNIQYF; DNA: TGCAGTGCTAGACGTCAGGGGATAGCCAAAAACATTCAGTACTTC
size: few; J: TRBJ1-6; V: TRBV6-6; D: NA; CDR3: CASRRRQGFNSPLHF; DNA: TGTGCCAGCAGGCGTCGGCAGGGCTTTAATTCACCCCTCCACTTT
size: NA; J: TRBJ2-7; V: TRBV12-3/TRBV12-4; D: NA; CDR3: CASRGSPSYEQYF; DNA: TGTGCCAGCAGGGGATCTCCCTCCTACGAGCAGTACTTC
size: few; J: TRBJ2-2; V: TRBV12-3/TRBV12-4; D: NA; CDR3: CASSFEIMNTGELFF; DNA: TGTGCCAGCAGTTTTGAAATTATGAACACCGGGGAGCTGTTTTTT
size: many; J: TRBJ2-1; V: TRBV11-2; D: NA; CDR3: CASSRDLSSYNEQFF; DNA: TGTGCCAGCTCCAGAGATTTAAGCTCCTACAATGAGCAGTTCTTC
size: NA; J: TRBJ1-2; V: TRBV27; D: NA; CDR3: CASSFRGRNYGYTF; DNA: TGTGCCAGCAGTTTCCGGGGGCGGAACTATGGCTACACCTTC
size: NA; J: TRBJ2-1; V: TRBV25-1; D: NA; CDR3: CASSSTGLSGEQFF; DNA: TGTGCCAGCAGTTCTACAGGTCTAAGTGGTGAGCAGTTCTTC
size: NA; J: TRBJ2-7; V: TRBV4-1; D: TRBD2; CDR3: CASSQDSSGGRAIYEQYF; DNA: TGCGCCAGCAGCCAAGATTCCAGCGGGGGCCGAGCAATCTACGAGCAGTACTTC
size: few; J: TRBJ2-7; V: TRBV7-8; D: NA; CDR3: CASSLSDLTYEQYF; DNA: TGTGCCAGCAGCTTAAGTGACCTGACCTACGAGCAGTACTTC
size: NA; J: TRBJ2-3; V: TRBV7-3; D: NA; CDR3: CASSLQGGSGRTDTQYF; DNA: TGTGCCAGCAGCTTACAGGGGGGTAGCGGACGCACAGATACGCAGTATTTT
size: few; J: TRBJ1-6; V: TRBV18; D: TRBD1; CDR3: CASSPTGGASPLHF; DNA: TGTGCCAGCTCCCCCACAGGGGGAGCTTCACCCCTCCACTTT
size: NA; J: TRBJ2-7; V: TRBV7-3; D: NA; CDR3: CASSVGGPSYEQYF; DNA: TGTGCCAGCAGCGTAGGGGGTCCGTCCTACGAGCAGTACTTC
size: few; J: TRBJ2-7; V: TRBV20-1; D: NA; CDR3: CSARVGGLFGLSYEQYF; DNA: TGCAGTGCTAGAGTCGGCGGGCTATTCGGGCTCTCCTACGAGCAGTACTTC
size: NA; J: TRBJ2-7; V: TRBV6-5; D: NA; CDR3: CASSYLDTPYEQYF; DNA: TGTGCCAGCAGTTACCTGGACACCCCCTACGAGCAGTACTTC
size: NA; J: TRBJ1-2; V: TRBV4-3; D: NA; CDR3: CASSQQGNYGYTF; DNA: TGCGCCAGCAGCCAACAGGGAAACTATGGCTACACCTTC
size: NA; J: TRBJ1-4; V: TRBV6-2/TRBV6-3; D: NA; CDR3: CASSSEVGVNEKLFF; DNA: TGTGCCAGCAGTTCCGAGGTCGGGGTAAATGAAAAACTGTTTTTT
size: many; J: TRBJ2-7; V: TRBV4-1; D: TRBD2; CDR3: CASSPPRGTYEQYF; DNA: TGCGCCAGCAGCCCCCCGCGGGGGACCTACGAGCAGTACTTC
size: NA; J: TRBJ2-4; V: TRBV19; D: NA; CDR3: CASSIGPPELAKNIQYF; DNA: TGTGCCAGTAGTATTGGCCCCCCAGAACTAGCCAAAAACATTCAGTACTTC
size: few; J: TRBJ2-5; V: TRBV7-9; D: NA; CDR3: CASSLFRGKYQETQYF; DNA: TGTGCCAGCAGCTTATTCCGCGGGAAGTACCAAGAGACCCAGTACTTC
size: NA; J: TRBJ2-7; V: TRBV18; D: TRBD1; CDR3: CASSPRGQGSSEQYF; DNA: TGTGCCAGCTCACCACGAGGACAGGGGAGCAGCGAGCAGTACTTC
size: few; J: TRBJ2-3; V: TRBV12-3/TRBV12-4; D: NA; CDR3: CASSLYPTSTDTQYF; DNA: TGTGCCAGCAGTTTGTACCCCACTAGCACAGATACGCAGTATTTT
size: few; J: TRBJ2-3; V: TRBV7-9; D: NA; CDR3: CASSYHLRSSTDTQYF; DNA: TGTGCCAGCAGTTACCACTTAAGAAGTAGCACAGATACGCAGTATTTT
size: few; J: TRBJ2-7; V: TRBV12-3/TRBV12-4; D: NA; CDR3: CAIQGQGKQYF; DNA: TGTGCCATCCAGGGGCAGGGGAAGCAGTACTTC
size: NA; J: TRBJ2-5; V: TRBV4-2; D: TRBD2; CDR3: CASSQILRGDQETQYF; DNA: TGTGCCAGCAGCCAAATCTTGCGGGGGGACCAAGAGACCCAGTACTTC
size: many; J: TRBJ2-7; V: TRBV2; D: NA; CDR3: CASSEAYEQYF; DNA: TGTGCCAGCAGTGAGGCATACGAGCAGTACTTC
size: NA; J: TRBJ2-1; V: TRBV4-1; D: NA; CDR3: CASSQDWGGLFDEQFF; DNA: TGCGCCAGCAGCCAAGATTGGGGAGGTCTTTTCGATGAGCAGTTCTTC
size: NA; J: TRBJ1-1; V: TRBV5-4; D: TRBD1; CDR3: CASSFRTGQRTEAFF; DNA: TGTGCCAGCAGCTTCCGGACAGGCCAACGGACTGAAGCTTTCTTT
size: NA; J: TRBJ2-7; V: TRBV12-3/TRBV12-4; D: NA; CDR3: CASSFYRESYEQYF; DNA: TGTGCCAGCAGTTTCTACAGGGAGTCCTACGAGCAGTACTTC
size: NA; J: TRBJ2-3; V: TRBV3-1; D: TRBD1; CDR3: CASSLQGARTDTQYF; DNA: TGTGCCAGCAGCCTACAGGGGGCAAGGACAGATACGCAGTATTTT
size: NA; J: TRBJ2-1; V: TRBV4-3; D: NA; CDR3: CASSQDLGRSNNEQFF; DNA: TGCGCCAGCAGCCAAGATCTTGGCAGGTCGAATAATGAGCAGTTCTTC
size: NA; J: TRBJ1-2; V: TRBV20-1; D: TRBD1; CDR3: CSARGQGNYGYTF; DNA: TGCAGTGCTAGGGGACAGGGGAACTATGGCTACACCTTC
size: few; J: TRBJ1-3; V: TRBV15; D: NA; CDR3: CATREGVPGNTIYF; DNA: TGTGCCACCAGAGAGGGGGTTCCTGGAAACACCATATATTTT
size: many; J: TRBJ2-1; V: TRBV7-8; D: TRBD2; CDR3: CASRNAPGTSNEQFF; DNA: TGTGCCAGCAGAAACGCGCCCGGGACTAGTAATGAGCAGTTCTTC